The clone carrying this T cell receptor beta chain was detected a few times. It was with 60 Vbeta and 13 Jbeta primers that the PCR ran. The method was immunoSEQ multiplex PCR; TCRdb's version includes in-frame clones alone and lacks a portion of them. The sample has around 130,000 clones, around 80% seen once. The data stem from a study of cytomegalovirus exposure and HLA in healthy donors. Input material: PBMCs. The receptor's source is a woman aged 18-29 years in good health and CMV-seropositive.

CDR3 region: CASSTGNTYEQYF. The CDR3 coding sequence is TGTGCCAGTAGCACAGGGAATACCTACGAGCAGTACTTC. The chain carries TRBV19 and TRBJ2-7; D is perhaps TRBD1 (6 bases). Per germline, CDR1 LNHDA and CDR2 SQIVND (reference sequence). V lost 6 bases and J 2 bases, leaving 11 bases between the germline ends. CDR3 length equals 13 residues.